This TCR beta chain stems from a study of T cells in Graves' hyperthyroidism and ophthalmopathy. It was RNA transcripts that yielded the amplified TCR beta CDR3 regions. HTBI primers were employed in a first-round RT-PCR of the TCR CDR3. MiXCR was run by TCRdb on the multiplex PCR reads, yielding one entry per CDR3 protein. This table has over 400,000 distinct CDR3 sequences, 20% to 25% appearing once. Clinical Activity Scores of at least 3, NOSPECS grades of at least 4 and durations under 3 months characterized ophthalmopathy patients. V dropped 4 bases and J dropped 7 bases, with 14 bases sitting between them. The germline V gene has CDR1 MNHNS and CDR2 SASEGT. The CDR3 has 13 residues.

This receptor was obtained from a woman between 65 and 79 years old with Graves' ophthalmopathy. The V gene is TRBV6-1, the J gene TRBJ2-7; no reliable D call. The sample was blood. The CDR3, as DNA: TGTGCCAGCAGTGGGAGCCGGCCTGGGGAGCAGTACTTC. It codes for CASSGSRPGEQYF.